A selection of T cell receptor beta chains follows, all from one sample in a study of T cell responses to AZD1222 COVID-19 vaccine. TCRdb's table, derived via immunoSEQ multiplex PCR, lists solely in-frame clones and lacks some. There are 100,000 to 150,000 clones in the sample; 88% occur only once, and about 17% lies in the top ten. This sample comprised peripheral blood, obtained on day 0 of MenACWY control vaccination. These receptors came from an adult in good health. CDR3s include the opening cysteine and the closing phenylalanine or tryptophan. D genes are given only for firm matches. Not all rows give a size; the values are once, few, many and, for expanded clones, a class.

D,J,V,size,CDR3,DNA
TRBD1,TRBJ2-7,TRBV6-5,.,CAARGTGFHEQYF,TGTGCCGCCCGGGGGACAGGGTTCCACGAGCAGTACTTC
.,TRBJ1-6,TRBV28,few,CASSYEVGGGMSSYNSPLHF,TGTGCCAGCAGTTACGAGGTTGGGGGGGGAATGAGCTCCTATAATTCACCCCTCCACTTT
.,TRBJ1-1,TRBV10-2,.,CASTGGTMNTEAFF,TGCGCCAGCACAGGCGGGACCATGAACACTGAAGCTTTCTTT
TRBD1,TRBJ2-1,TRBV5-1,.,CASSSPPGQALSSYNEQFF,TGCGCCAGCAGCTCTCCCCCCGGACAGGCCTTAAGCTCCTACAATGAGCAGTTCTTC
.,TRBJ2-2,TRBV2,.,CASRNIQGLPGTGELFF,TGTGCCAGTCGAAACATTCAGGGACTCCCAGGCACCGGGGAGCTGTTTTTT
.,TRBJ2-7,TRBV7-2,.,CASREGVAYEQYF,TGTGCCAGCAGGGAGGGAGTAGCCTACGAGCAGTACTTC
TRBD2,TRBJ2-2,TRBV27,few,CASSLGLAGGDGELFF,TGTGCCAGCAGTTTGGGACTAGCGGGAGGGGACGGGGAGCTGTTTTTT
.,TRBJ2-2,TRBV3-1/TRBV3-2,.,CASSQFDSLITGELFF,TGTGCCAGCAGCCAGTTTGACAGCCTTATTACCGGGGAGCTGTTTTTT
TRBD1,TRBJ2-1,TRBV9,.,CASSVVTGDGNEQFF,TGTGCCAGCAGCGTCGTGACAGGGGATGGTAATGAGCAGTTCTTC
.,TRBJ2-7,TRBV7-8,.,CASSSLAFSMFSYEQYF,TGTGCCAGCAGCTCTTTAGCCTTTTCGATGTTCAGCTACGAGCAGTACTTC
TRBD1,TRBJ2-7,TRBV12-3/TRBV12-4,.,CASSETGVEQYF,TGTGCCAGCAGCGAAACAGGGGTCGAGCAGTACTTC
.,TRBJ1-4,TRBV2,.,CASSATSRGEKLFF,TGTGCCAGCAGTGCGACAAGCCGCGGCGAAAAACTGTTTTTT
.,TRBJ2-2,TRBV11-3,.,CASSPRTGELFF,TGTGCCAGCAGCCCCCGGACCGGGGAGCTGTTTTTT
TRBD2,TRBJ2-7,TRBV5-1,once,CASSQGLAGYEQYF,TGCGCCAGCAGCCAGGGACTAGCGGGGTACGAGCAGTACTTC
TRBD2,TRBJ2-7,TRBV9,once,CASSVGVAGGSEQYF,TGTGCCAGCAGCGTCGGGGTAGCGGGAGGTAGCGAGCAGTACTTC
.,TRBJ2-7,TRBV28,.,CASSLSASRYEQYF,TGTGCCAGCAGTTTATCAGCTAGCCGATACGAGCAGTACTTC
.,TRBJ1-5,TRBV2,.,CASSGSFMGTPLSNQPQHF,TGTGCCAGCAGTGGAAGCTTTATGGGGACACCTCTGAGCAATCAGCCCCAGCATTTT
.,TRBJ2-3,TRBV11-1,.,CASSSAGRGGDTQYF,TGTGCCAGCAGCTCGGCGGGCAGGGGCGGTGATACGCAGTATTTT
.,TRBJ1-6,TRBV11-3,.,CASSPGGPGGSPLHF,TGTGCCAGCAGCCCCGGCGGGCCCGGGGGTTCACCCCTCCACTTT
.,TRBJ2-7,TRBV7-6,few,CASSRGEPGSSYEQYF,TGTGCCAGCAGTCGTGGCGAGCCCGGTAGCTCCTACGAGCAGTACTTC
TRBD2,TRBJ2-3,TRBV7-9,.,CASTSYSGNTQYF,TGTGCCAGCACATCCTACAGCGGGAATACGCAGTATTTT
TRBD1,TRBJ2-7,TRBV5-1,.,CASSWTSGQGTYEQYF,TGCGCCAGCAGCTGGACCTCGGGACAGGGGACATACGAGCAGTACTTC
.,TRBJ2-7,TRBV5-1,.,CASSSVTAYEQYF,TGCGCCAGCAGCTCCGTGACCGCCTACGAGCAGTACTTC
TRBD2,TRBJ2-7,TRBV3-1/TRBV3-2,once,CASSQLRPTSGPLSREQYF,TGTGCCAGCAGCCAATTGAGGCCGACTAGCGGACCTCTAAGCCGCGAGCAGTACTTC
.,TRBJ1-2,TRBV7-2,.,CASSYGRTYGYTF,TGTGCCAGCAGCTATGGACGGACCTATGGCTACACCTTC
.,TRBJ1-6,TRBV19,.,CASAGAGNSPLHF,TGTGCCAGTGCGGGGGCCGGTAATTCACCCCTCCACTTT
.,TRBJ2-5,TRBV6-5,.,CASRRSLREETQYF,TGTGCCAGCAGAAGAAGTTTGAGAGAAGAGACCCAGTACTTC
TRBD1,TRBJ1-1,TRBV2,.,CASRDEEGAEAFF,TGTGCCAGCAGAGACGAAGAGGGGGCCGAAGCTTTCTTT
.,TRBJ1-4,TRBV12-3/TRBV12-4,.,CASSFRRSEKLFF,TGTGCCAGCAGTTTTCGGAGGAGTGAAAAACTGTTTTTT
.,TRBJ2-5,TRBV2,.,CASAVIQETQYF,TGTGCCAGCGCGGTGATCCAAGAGACCCAGTACTTC
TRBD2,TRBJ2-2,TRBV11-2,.,CASSVGTSGSSGGELFF,TGTGCCAGCAGCGTGGGTACTAGCGGGAGTTCCGGCGGGGAGCTGTTTTTT
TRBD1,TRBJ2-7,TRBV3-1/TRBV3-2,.,CASSQAGQAVIYEQYF,TGTGCCAGCAGCCAAGCGGGACAGGCGGTAATCTACGAGCAGTACTTC
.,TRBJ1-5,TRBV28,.,CASTPGGSSNQPQHF,TGTGCCAGCACCCCGGGGGGTTCCAGCAATCAGCCCCAGCATTTT
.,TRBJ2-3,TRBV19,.,CASSIAGGAGTDTQYF,TGTGCCAGTAGTATAGCGGGGGGCGCTGGCACAGATACGCAGTATTTT
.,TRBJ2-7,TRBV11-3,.,CASSLGAHHEQYF,TGTGCCAGCAGCTTAGGGGCCCACCACGAGCAGTACTTC
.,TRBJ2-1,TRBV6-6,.,CASSPRGGSYNEQFF,TGTGCCAGCAGTCCACGAGGGGGGTCCTACAATGAGCAGTTCTTC
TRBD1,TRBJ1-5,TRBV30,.,CAWSSQGDQPQHF,TGTGCCTGGAGTTCACAGGGGGATCAGCCCCAGCATTTT
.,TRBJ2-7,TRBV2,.,CATGPDFYEQYF,TGTGCCACCGGACCGGATTTCTACGAGCAGTACTTC
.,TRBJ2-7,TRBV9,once,CASSVNSDSFFYEQYF,TGTGCCAGCAGCGTAAACTCAGACAGCTTCTTTTACGAGCAGTACTTC
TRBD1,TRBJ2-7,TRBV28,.,CASSPHHRGMGQYF,TGTGCCAGCAGTCCCCATCACAGGGGAATGGGGCAGTACTTC
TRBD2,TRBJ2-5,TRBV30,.,CAWSLMTSGETQYF,TGTGCCTGGAGTTTGATGACTAGCGGAGAGACCCAGTACTTC
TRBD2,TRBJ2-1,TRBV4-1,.,CASSLGLATNNEQFF,TGCGCCAGCAGCCTCGGACTAGCGACAAACAATGAGCAGTTCTTC
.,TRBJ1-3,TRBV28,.,CASSLWGSRNTIYF,TGTGCCAGCAGTTTATGGGGCAGCCGAAACACCATATATTTT
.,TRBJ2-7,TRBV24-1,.,CATSRGKSSYEQYF,TGTGCCACCAGTCGGGGAAAAAGCTCCTACGAGCAGTACTTC
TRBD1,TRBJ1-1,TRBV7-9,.,CASSLGTGDTEAFF,TGTGCCAGCAGCCTTGGGACAGGGGACACTGAAGCTTTCTTT
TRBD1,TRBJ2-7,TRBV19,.,CASRTGTGNEQYF,TGTGCCAGTAGGACCGGGACAGGGAACGAGCAGTACTTC
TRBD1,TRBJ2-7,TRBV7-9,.,CASSPTRQGAPYEQYF,TGTGCCAGCAGCCCAACTCGACAGGGGGCCCCCTACGAGCAGTACTTC
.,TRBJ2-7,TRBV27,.,CASSLNGYEQYF,TGTGCCAGCAGTTTAAACGGCTACGAGCAGTACTTC
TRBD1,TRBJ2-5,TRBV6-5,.,CASSWGQGSYWETQYF,TGTGCCAGCAGTTGGGGACAGGGCTCCTATTGGGAGACCCAGTACTTC
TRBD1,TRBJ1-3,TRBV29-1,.,CSVDRGSGNTIYF,TGCAGCGTCGACAGGGGCTCTGGAAACACCATATATTTT
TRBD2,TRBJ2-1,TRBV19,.,CACSGASGRDEQFF,TGTGCTTGCTCGGGGGCTAGCGGGAGAGATGAGCAGTTCTTC
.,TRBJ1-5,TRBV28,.,CATGGGLRNQPQHF,TGTGCCACCGGGGGAGGGTTGCGCAATCAGCCCCAGCATTTT